The entry below gives a single T cell receptor beta chain sequence along with its context. Its antigen is undetermined. The sample belongs to a study of cytomegalovirus exposure and HLA in healthy donors. Study findings and constraints: It was about 150 TCR beta chains that were listed as cytomegalovirus-associated.

When sampled, the donors appeared nominally healthy, though they likely had unrecorded immune exposures. With 60 Vbeta and 13 Jbeta primers, the PCR was carried out. Measured with immunoSEQ multiplex PCR; TCRdb has only the in-frame clones, and not every one. This sample yields 160,000 or so clones, of which approximately 77% are seen a single time; more than 2% belongs to the top ten. The specimen sequenced was PBMCs. This clonotype was sampled from a man aged 45-65 years in good health and CMV-seropositive.

CDR3: CASSLAGQPTDTQYF. CDR3 in DNA: TGCGCCAGCAGCTTGGCGGGACAGCCCACAGATACGCAGTATTTT. The V gene is TRBV5-1, the J gene TRBJ2-3; 7 bases align to TRBD1. Germline V CDR1 and CDR2: SGHRS, YFSETQ. The V gene end was trimmed by 0 bases and the J gene end by 2 bases; junction bases not matched to a gene: 3. The CDR3 is made up of 15 amino acids.